This T cell receptor (beta chain) was identified during a study of T cells in Graves' hyperthyroidism and ophthalmopathy. Looking at the study overall: At the time of initial diagnosis and before any treatment, peripheral blood was collected.

Study-level results: Blood also carried most thyroid clonotypes expanded above 0.001.

This clonotype was recorded many times. The antigen remains undetermined. Hyperthyroidism, newly diagnosed and lasting under 2 months, affected patients aged 18 to 65. Fresh peripheral blood, approximately 9.7 ml, was the source of the PBMCs. Amplification yielded TCR beta CDR3 regions, with RNA transcripts as the source. A first-round RT-PCR of the TCR CDR3 used the HTBI primer set. Using its own MiXCR run on the multiplex PCR reads, TCRdb lists one record per CDR3 protein. The table records some 250,000 distinct CDR3 sequences, approximately 14% of them present only once. The specimen sequenced was blood. This sequence was found in a woman in her fifties or sixties with Graves' hyperthyroidism that later progressed to Graves' ophthalmopathy.

This chain's CDR3 is CASSLWGSRFEAFF. Written as DNA, the CDR3 is TGTGCCAGCAGCCTGTGGGGCAGCCGATTTGAAGCTTTCTTT. V and J are TRBV28 and TRBJ1-1; TRBD1 is a possible D gene (5 bases). The germline V gene encodes CDR1 MDHEN and CDR2 SYDVKM. The V and J ends lost 6 bases and 7 bases respectively, with 18 bases between them. The CDR3 consists of 14 residues.